A selection of T cell receptor beta chains follows, all from one sample in a study of OX40 agonist ivuxolimab in advanced cancers. Repertoires were generated with immunoSEQ multiplex PCR, while TCRdb's copy carries only in-frame clones and drops some. The sample comprises about 81,000 clones, around 84% of which are singletons, and approximately 7% rests with the top ten. The sample was CD4+ or CD8+ T cells sorted from blood, taken in a trial of the OX40 agonist ivuxolimab. The receptors were gathered from an adult with an advanced solid tumor such as melanoma, head and neck, liver or kidney cancer. Each CDR3 is given with its conserved first and last residue. Each record gives: J gene, CDR3 length, clone size, V gene, D gene, CDR3 protein, CDR3 DNA. The D gene is left open where the match is weak. Size values are once, few and many counts, or a class for expanded clones, and some rows have none.

j_gene: TRBJ2-2; len: 15; abundance: NA; v_gene: TRBV7-8; d_gene: TRBD2; CDR3aa: CASSPQRGGSGELFF; CDR3nt: TGTGCCAGCAGCCCTCAGCGGGGGGGTTCCGGGGAGCTGTTTTTT
j_gene: TRBJ2-2; len: 16; abundance: NA; v_gene: TRBV7-9; d_gene: TRBD2; CDR3aa: CASSLVAGGGTGELFF; CDR3nt: TGTGCCAGCAGCTTAGTAGCGGGAGGCGGCACCGGGGAGCTGTTTTTT
j_gene: TRBJ1-2; len: 11; abundance: many; v_gene: TRBV7-9; d_gene: NA; CDR3aa: CASSRGYGYTF; CDR3nt: TGTGCCAGCAGCCGGGGCTATGGCTACACCTTC
j_gene: TRBJ1-1; len: 15; abundance: NA; v_gene: TRBV2; d_gene: NA; CDR3aa: CASSPYREGQTEAFF; CDR3nt: TGTGCCAGCAGTCCCTACAGGGAGGGACAAACTGAAGCTTTCTTT
j_gene: TRBJ1-3; len: 13; abundance: NA; v_gene: TRBV9; d_gene: NA; CDR3aa: CASSMNDRNTIYF; CDR3nt: TGTGCCAGCAGCATGAACGACAGAAACACCATATATTTT
j_gene: TRBJ2-1; len: 17; abundance: NA; v_gene: TRBV10-2; d_gene: TRBD2; CDR3aa: CATKGLAGGLGYNEQFF; CDR3nt: TGCGCCACTAAGGGACTAGCGGGGGGGCTGGGTTACAATGAGCAGTTCTTC
j_gene: TRBJ2-7; len: 14; abundance: NA; v_gene: TRBV28; d_gene: NA; CDR3aa: CASRGHGRSYEQYF; CDR3nt: TGTGCCAGCAGGGGACATGGTCGTTCCTACGAGCAGTACTTC
j_gene: TRBJ1-1; len: 15; abundance: NA; v_gene: TRBV4-2; d_gene: NA; CDR3aa: CASSHSALGLDEAFF; CDR3nt: TGTGCCAGCAGCCATTCCGCCCTGGGTCTTGATGAAGCTTTCTTT
j_gene: TRBJ1-1; len: 15; abundance: NA; v_gene: TRBV15; d_gene: NA; CDR3aa: CATSRGTGFGTEAFF; CDR3nt: TGTGCCACCAGCAGAGGAACTGGGTTCGGCACTGAAGCTTTCTTT
j_gene: TRBJ2-1; len: 14; abundance: once; v_gene: TRBV18; d_gene: NA; CDR3aa: CASSPRTTYNEQFF; CDR3nt: TGTGCCAGCTCACCACGGACTACGTACAATGAGCAGTTCTTC
j_gene: TRBJ2-3; len: 15; abundance: NA; v_gene: TRBV7-3; d_gene: TRBD2; CDR3aa: CASSWTSASTDTQYF; CDR3nt: TGTGCCAGCAGCTGGACTAGCGCTAGCACAGATACGCAGTATTTT
j_gene: TRBJ2-1; len: 15; abundance: NA; v_gene: TRBV2; d_gene: TRBD1; CDR3aa: CASSEPRGRYNEQFF; CDR3nt: TGTGCCAGCAGTGAACCCAGGGGGCGCTACAATGAGCAGTTCTTC
j_gene: TRBJ1-2; len: 15; abundance: NA; v_gene: TRBV6-6; d_gene: NA; CDR3aa: CASSYSSHNDYGYTF; CDR3nt: TGTGCCAGCAGTTACTCTTCTCATAACGACTATGGCTACACCTTC
j_gene: TRBJ1-5; len: 14; abundance: NA; v_gene: TRBV28; d_gene: NA; CDR3aa: CASSSSSTRQPQHF; CDR3nt: TGTGCCAGCAGCTCCTCTTCCACCAGGCAGCCCCAGCATTTT
j_gene: TRBJ2-2; len: 14; abundance: NA; v_gene: TRBV5-1; d_gene: NA; CDR3aa: CASSLAGFTGELFF; CDR3nt: TGCGCCAGCAGCTTGGCGGGATTCACCGGGGAGCTGTTTTTT
j_gene: TRBJ1-1; len: 14; abundance: many; v_gene: TRBV25-1; d_gene: NA; CDR3aa: CASSEYRANTEAFF; CDR3nt: TGTGCCAGCAGTGAATATAGGGCAAACACTGAAGCTTTCTTT
j_gene: TRBJ2-5; len: 15; abundance: NA; v_gene: TRBV6-5; d_gene: TRBD1; CDR3aa: CASSYTGTGLTTQYF; CDR3nt: TGTGCCAGCAGTTACACAGGGACAGGGCTTACGACCCAGTACTTC
j_gene: TRBJ1-1; len: 13; abundance: NA; v_gene: TRBV13; d_gene: NA; CDR3aa: CASSPRGGNGAFF; CDR3nt: TGTGCCAGCAGCCCCAGAGGGGGGAACGGAGCTTTCTTT
j_gene: TRBJ2-7; len: 15; abundance: NA; v_gene: TRBV9; d_gene: TRBD2; CDR3aa: CASSVGLAGSYEQYF; CDR3nt: TGTGCCAGCAGCGTAGGACTAGCAGGATCCTACGAGCAGTACTTC
j_gene: TRBJ2-7; len: 16; abundance: NA; v_gene: TRBV2; d_gene: NA; CDR3aa: CASSEAGTRAGSSTYF; CDR3nt: TGTGCCAGCAGTGAAGCCGGGACAAGAGCTGGGTCGAGCACGTACTTC
j_gene: TRBJ2-1; len: 14; abundance: few; v_gene: TRBV28; d_gene: NA; CDR3aa: CASRTHGGGDEQFF; CDR3nt: TGTGCCAGCAGAACCCACGGTGGGGGCGATGAGCAGTTCTTC
j_gene: TRBJ2-7; len: 17; abundance: NA; v_gene: TRBV19; d_gene: TRBD2; CDR3aa: CASSYSGTSGSSYEQYF; CDR3nt: TGTGCCAGTAGTTACTCCGGGACTAGCGGGAGTTCTTACGAGCAGTACTTC
j_gene: TRBJ1-5; len: 12; abundance: NA; v_gene: TRBV19; d_gene: NA; CDR3aa: CASSLSMQPQHF; CDR3nt: TGTGCCAGTAGTCTGAGCATGCAGCCCCAGCATTTT
j_gene: TRBJ1-1; len: 19; abundance: NA; v_gene: TRBV7-9; d_gene: NA; CDR3aa: CASSLAFGPRGEVGTEAFF; CDR3nt: TGTGCCAGCAGCTTAGCTTTTGGGCCCAGGGGAGAAGTGGGCACTGAAGCTTTCTTT
j_gene: TRBJ2-7; len: 14; abundance: NA; v_gene: TRBV4-1; d_gene: TRBD2; CDR3aa: CASSLSGISGEQYF; CDR3nt: TGCGCCAGCAGCCTTAGCGGGATATCAGGCGAGCAGTACTTC
j_gene: TRBJ2-1; len: 15; abundance: once; v_gene: TRBV6-5; d_gene: TRBD2; CDR3aa: CASSYSTSGGGEQFF; CDR3nt: TGTGCCAGCAGTTACTCGACTAGCGGGGGGGGTGAGCAGTTCTTC
j_gene: TRBJ1-2; len: 14; abundance: NA; v_gene: TRBV7-2; d_gene: NA; CDR3aa: CASSSIEDPYGYTF; CDR3nt: TGTGCCAGCAGCAGTATAGAAGATCCCTATGGCTACACCTTC
j_gene: TRBJ2-5; len: 15; abundance: once; v_gene: TRBV4-1; d_gene: NA; CDR3aa: CASSQDDRGAETQYF; CDR3nt: TGCGCCAGCAGCCAAGATGATCGGGGCGCAGAGACCCAGTACTTC
j_gene: TRBJ2-3; len: 13; abundance: NA; v_gene: TRBV18; d_gene: NA; CDR3aa: CASSLTMADTQYF; CDR3nt: TGTGCCAGCTCACTTACTATGGCAGATACGCAGTATTTT
j_gene: TRBJ1-1; len: 13; abundance: NA; v_gene: TRBV7-6; d_gene: NA; CDR3aa: CASTLTQNSEAFF; CDR3nt: TGTGCCAGCACCCTCACGCAGAATAGTGAAGCTTTCTTT
j_gene: TRBJ2-1; len: 15; abundance: NA; v_gene: TRBV7-3; d_gene: TRBD2; CDR3aa: CASSLAGSSYNEQFF; CDR3nt: TGTGCCAGCAGCCTAGCGGGGAGCTCCTACAATGAGCAGTTCTTC
j_gene: TRBJ1-1; len: 15; abundance: NA; v_gene: TRBV6-1; d_gene: NA; CDR3aa: CASSESYPPVGEAFF; CDR3nt: TGTGCCAGCAGTGAATCATACCCTCCTGTGGGTGAAGCTTTCTTT
j_gene: TRBJ1-1; len: 10; abundance: NA; v_gene: TRBV15; d_gene: NA; CDR3aa: CASRGTEAFF; CDR3nt: TGTGCCAGCAGGGGCACTGAAGCTTTCTTT
j_gene: TRBJ1-1; len: 14; abundance: NA; v_gene: TRBV5-4; d_gene: NA; CDR3aa: CASSLSGANTEAFF; CDR3nt: TGTGCCAGCAGCTTGTCAGGGGCGAACACTGAAGCTTTCTTT
j_gene: TRBJ2-2; len: 15; abundance: NA; v_gene: TRBV25-1; d_gene: NA; CDR3aa: CASSNERANTGELFF; CDR3nt: TGTGCCAGCAGTAATGAGAGGGCCAACACCGGGGAGCTGTTTTTT
j_gene: TRBJ1-1; len: 12; abundance: few; v_gene: TRBV18; d_gene: NA; CDR3aa: CASSRPGTEAFF; CDR3nt: TGTGCCAGCTCACGACCGGGCACTGAAGCTTTCTTT
j_gene: TRBJ2-1; len: 18; abundance: NA; v_gene: TRBV18; d_gene: NA; CDR3aa: CASSPNSLSGGLYNEQFF; CDR3nt: TGTGCCAGCTCACCTAATTCCTTGTCGGGGGGCCTTTACAATGAGCAGTTCTTC
j_gene: TRBJ2-7; len: 11; abundance: NA; v_gene: TRBV5-1; d_gene: TRBD2; CDR3aa: CASISGGEQYF; CDR3nt: TGCGCCAGCATTTCGGGGGGCGAGCAGTACTTC
j_gene: TRBJ1-5; len: 18; abundance: NA; v_gene: TRBV6-1; d_gene: TRBD1; CDR3aa: CASSESGQGFYSNQPQHF; CDR3nt: TGTGCCAGCAGTGAATCGGGACAGGGGTTCTATAGCAATCAGCCCCAGCATTTT
j_gene: TRBJ1-1; len: 13; abundance: NA; v_gene: TRBV19; d_gene: NA; CDR3aa: CASSIYRDTEAFF; CDR3nt: TGTGCCAGTAGTATATACAGGGACACTGAAGCTTTCTTT
j_gene: TRBJ1-1; len: 10; abundance: NA; v_gene: TRBV29-1; d_gene: NA; CDR3aa: CSVDVEYAFF; CDR3nt: TGCAGCGTTGATGTGGAGTACGCTTTCTTT
j_gene: TRBJ2-7; len: 15; abundance: few; v_gene: TRBV7-9; d_gene: NA; CDR3aa: CASSRTGHKDYEQYF; CDR3nt: TGTGCCAGCAGCCGAACGGGACACAAGGACTACGAGCAGTACTTC
j_gene: TRBJ1-1; len: 13; abundance: NA; v_gene: TRBV18; d_gene: NA; CDR3aa: CASSPGVGTEAFF; CDR3nt: TGTGCCAGCTCACCAGGGGTGGGCACTGAAGCTTTCTTT
j_gene: TRBJ1-1; len: 14; abundance: NA; v_gene: TRBV28; d_gene: NA; CDR3aa: CASSLRQLNTEAFF; CDR3nt: TGTGCCAGCAGTTTAAGGCAGTTGAACACTGAAGCTTTCTTT
j_gene: TRBJ1-2; len: 16; abundance: NA; v_gene: TRBV21-1; d_gene: NA; CDR3aa: CASSNSRDKANYGYTF; CDR3nt: TGTGCCAGCAGCAATTCCCGGGACAAAGCTAACTATGGCTACACCTTC